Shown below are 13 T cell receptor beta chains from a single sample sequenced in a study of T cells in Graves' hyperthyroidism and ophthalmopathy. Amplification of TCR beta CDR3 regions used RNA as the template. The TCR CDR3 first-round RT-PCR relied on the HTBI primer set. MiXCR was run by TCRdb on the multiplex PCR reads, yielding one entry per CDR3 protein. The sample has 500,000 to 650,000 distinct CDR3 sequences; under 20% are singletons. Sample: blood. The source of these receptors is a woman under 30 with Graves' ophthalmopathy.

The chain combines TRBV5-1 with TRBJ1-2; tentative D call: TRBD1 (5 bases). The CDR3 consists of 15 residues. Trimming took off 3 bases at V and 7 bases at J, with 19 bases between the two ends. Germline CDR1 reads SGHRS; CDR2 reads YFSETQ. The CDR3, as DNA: TGCGCCAGCAGCTGGGATCTCAGGGAGGAGAGTGGCTACACCTTC. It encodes CASSWDLREESGYTF.

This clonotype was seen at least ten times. The CDR3 sequence: CSANMRARADYGYTF. The CDR3 region has the DNA TGCAGTGCTAATATGAGGGCCCGGGCGGACTATGGCTACACCTTC. J is TRBJ1-2 and V is TRBV20-1; D call uncertain. The CDR3 is 15 amino acids. Germline CDR1 is DFQATT and CDR2 is SNEGSKA (reference sequence). Trimming took off 4 bases at V and 3 bases at J, with 18 bases between the two ends.

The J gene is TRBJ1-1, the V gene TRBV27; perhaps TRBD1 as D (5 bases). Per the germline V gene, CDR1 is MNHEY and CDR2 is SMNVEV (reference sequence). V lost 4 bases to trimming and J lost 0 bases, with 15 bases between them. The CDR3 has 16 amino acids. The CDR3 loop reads CASSSAWTLMNTEAFF. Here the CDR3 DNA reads TGTGCCAGCAGTTCCGCGTGGACACTGATGAACACTGAAGCTTTCTTT.

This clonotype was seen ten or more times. Written as DNA, the CDR3 is TGTGCCAGCAGTTTGGGACTAGCGGAGACAGATACGCAGTATTTT. Protein product: CASSLGLAETDTQYF. The V and J genes are TRBV27 and TRBJ2-3, with 11 bases aligning to TRBD2. The germline V gene encodes CDR1 MNHEY and CDR2 SMNVEV (reference sequence). The CDR3 is 15 amino acids. With V trimmed by 3 bases and J by 3 bases, 2 bases remained unmatched.

The CDR3 loop is CASSQEGTRFSPLHF. CDR3 DNA: TGTGCCAGCAGCCAAGAGGGAACGCGGTTCTCACCCCTCCACTTT. The V call is TRBV3-1, the J call TRBJ1-6; D unclear. Deletions cut 0 bases from V and 10 bases from J, with 13 bases between. There are 15 residues in the CDR3. CDR1 is LGHDT and CDR2 is YNNKEL in the germline V gene (reference sequence).

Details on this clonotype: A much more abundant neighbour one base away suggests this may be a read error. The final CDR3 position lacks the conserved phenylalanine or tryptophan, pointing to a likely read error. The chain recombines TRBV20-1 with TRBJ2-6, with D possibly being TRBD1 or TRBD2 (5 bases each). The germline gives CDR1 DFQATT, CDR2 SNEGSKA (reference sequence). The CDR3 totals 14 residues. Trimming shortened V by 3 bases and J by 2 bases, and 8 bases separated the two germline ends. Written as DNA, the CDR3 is TGCAGTGCTAGGGGGGACGCTGGGGCCAACGTCCTGACTTCC. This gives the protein CSARGDAGANVLTS.

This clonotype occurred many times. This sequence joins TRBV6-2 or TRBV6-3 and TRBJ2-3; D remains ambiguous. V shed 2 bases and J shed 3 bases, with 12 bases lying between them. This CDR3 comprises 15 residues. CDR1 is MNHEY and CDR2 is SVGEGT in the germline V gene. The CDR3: CASSYLDTATDTQYF. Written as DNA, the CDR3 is TGTGCCAGCAGTTACCTGGATACCGCAACAGATACGCAGTATTTT.

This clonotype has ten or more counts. The CDR3, as DNA: TGCAGTGCTGGAAATCCCTCTAGCGGGCCACAAGAGACCCAGTACTTC. Translation gives CSAGNPSSGPQETQYF. V is TRBV20-1 and J is TRBJ2-5, with 8 bases identical to TRBD2. The CDR3 sequence is 16 residues long. Germline V gene data show CDR1 as DFQATT and CDR2 as SNEGSKA (reference sequence). V lost 5 bases, J lost 2 bases, and 13 bases stayed unmatched.

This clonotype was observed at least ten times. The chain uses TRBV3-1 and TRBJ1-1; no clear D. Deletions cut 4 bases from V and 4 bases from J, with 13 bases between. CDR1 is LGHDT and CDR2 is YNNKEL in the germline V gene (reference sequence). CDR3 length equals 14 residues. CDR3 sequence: CASSPDSGITEAFF. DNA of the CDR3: TGTGCCAGCAGCCCAGACTCCGGGATCACTGAAGCTTTCTTT.

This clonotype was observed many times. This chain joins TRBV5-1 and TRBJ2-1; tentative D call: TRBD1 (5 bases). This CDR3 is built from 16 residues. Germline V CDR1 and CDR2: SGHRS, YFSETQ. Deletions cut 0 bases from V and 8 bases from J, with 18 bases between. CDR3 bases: TGCGCCAGCAGCTTGGCCGGTGCAGGGATCCCCCATGAGCAGTTCTTC. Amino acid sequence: CASSLAGAGIPHEQFF.

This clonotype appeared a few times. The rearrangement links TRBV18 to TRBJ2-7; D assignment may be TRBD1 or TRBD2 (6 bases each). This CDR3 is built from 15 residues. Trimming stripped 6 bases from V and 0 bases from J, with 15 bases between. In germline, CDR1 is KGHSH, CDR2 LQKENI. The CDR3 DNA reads TGTGCCAGCTCTCGGTGGGGGGCCTTCTCCTACGAGCAGTACTTC. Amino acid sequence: CASSRWGAFSYEQYF.

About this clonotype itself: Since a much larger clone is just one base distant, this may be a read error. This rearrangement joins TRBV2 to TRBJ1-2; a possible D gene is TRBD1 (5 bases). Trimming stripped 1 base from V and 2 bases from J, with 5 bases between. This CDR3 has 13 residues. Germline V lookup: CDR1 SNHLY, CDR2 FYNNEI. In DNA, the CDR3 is TGTGCCAGCAGTGAAGGACAGAACTATGGCTACACCTTC. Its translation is CASSEGQNYGYTF. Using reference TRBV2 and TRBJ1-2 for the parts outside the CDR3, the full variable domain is EPEVTQTPSHQVTQMGQEVILRCVPISNHLYFYWYRQILGQKVEFLVSFYNNEISEKSEIFDDQFSVERPDGSNFTLKIRSTKLEDSAMYFCASSEGQNYGYTFGSGTRLTVV.

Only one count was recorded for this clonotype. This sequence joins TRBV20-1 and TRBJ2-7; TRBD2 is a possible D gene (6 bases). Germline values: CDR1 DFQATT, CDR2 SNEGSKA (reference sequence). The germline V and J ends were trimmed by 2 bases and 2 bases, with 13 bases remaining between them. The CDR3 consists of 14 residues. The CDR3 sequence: CSARSASAAYEQYF. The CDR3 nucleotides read TGCAGTGCTAGAAGTGCTAGCGCTGCCTACGAGCAGTACTTC.